This T cell receptor beta chain comes out of a study of beta chain features in type 1 diabetes. Sequenced material consisted of expressed TCRB transcripts (all of the isolated RNA was reverse transcribed). This table comes from immunoSEQ multiplex PCR, and its TCRdb copy is limited to in-frame clones, with some not included. The data show over 500,000 clones, around 15% seen once. This clone turned up a few times. Sequenced: naive CD4+ T cells from blood. This sequence originates from a man between 18 and 29 years old in good health.

CDR3 amino acids: CSVEDGGGPQYF. DNA for the CDR3: TGCAGCGTTGAAGATGGCGGGGGGCCCCAGTACTTC. The chain has TRBV29-1 and TRBJ2-7; 8 positions match TRBD2. The junction had 5 bases not matched to a gene; V was cut back by 0 bases and J by 10 bases. This CDR3 is 12 amino acids long. Germline values: CDR1 SQVTM, CDR2 ANQGSEA.